This T cell receptor (beta chain) appears in the sequencing data of a study of cytomegalovirus exposure and HLA in healthy donors. Findings and caveats of the study: For TCR beta chains, V- and J-gene trimming was later linked to a missense DCLRE1C variant. Apart from CMV serostatus, no immune exposure information was available.

CDR1 and CDR2 (germline): GTSNPN, SVGIG (reference sequence). The CDR3 has 10 residues. The ends were cut back, 8 bases at V and 11 bases at J, with 12 bases in the middle. Nominal health characterized the donors when sampled, though unrecorded immune exposures were likely. On this clone itself: Its matching antigen is unknown.

The study ran its PCR with 60 Vbeta and 13 Jbeta primers. Repertoires were generated with immunoSEQ multiplex PCR, while TCRdb's copy carries only in-frame clones and drops some. The repertoire shows roughly 100,000 clones; the top ten hold roughly 15%. This TCR came from a man aged 50 to 60 in good health and CMV-seropositive. Sequenced input: PBMCs. V is TRBV30 and J is TRBJ1-4; D possibly corresponds to TRBD1 (6 bases). The chain's CDR3 is CAGSRGKLFF. In DNA, the CDR3 is TGTGCCGGTTCCAGGGGCAAACTGTTTTTT.